Sequencing of this TCR beta chain was carried out in a study of blood T cell dynamics during melanoma immunotherapy. Study-wide findings and caveats: Clones driving repertoire changes may be melanoma-specific or general immune activation.

The germline V gene encodes CDR1 LNHNV and CDR2 YYDKDF (reference sequence). Trimming at V came to 0 bases and at J to 10 bases, leaving 9 bases not matched to a gene. This CDR3 has 15 amino acids. A word on this clone: The antigen is undetermined.

Only in-frame clones appear in the TCRdb table, and some are missing; sequencing was by immunoSEQ multiplex PCR. The sample includes about 10,000 clones, 88% of them seen just once. As to time point: pre-treatment baseline. The rearrangement joins TRBV15 to TRBJ2-5; TRBD2 aligns across 9 bases. The sequence derives from a human donor with melanoma. Sequencing used blood, obtained from a patient treated with checkpoint blockade. In nucleotides, the CDR3 is TGTGCCACCAGCAGAGATCCTAGCGGGAAACGGGGCCAGTACTTC. Translated: CATSRDPSGKRGQYF.